The 28 T cell receptor beta chains below come from one sample, sequenced in a study of CD8 T cells in ankylosing spondylitis. TCRdb analysed the 5' RACE reads with MiXCR anew, one entry per CDR3 protein. Of under 400,000 distinct CDR3 sequences in the sample, roughly 11% are singletons; the top ten hold roughly 9.5%. Sequencing was performed on blood, either unsorted or a sorted T cell fraction (not recorded which). The receptors come from a female donor with ankylosing spondylitis or in good health (not recorded which).

This clonotype was detected many times. The chain links TRBV6-5 to TRBJ1-1; D call uncertain. Trimming took 0 bases from V and 1 from J, leaving 6 bases between them. Germline V gives CDR1 MNHEY, CDR2 SVGAGI. The CDR3 is made up of 14 amino acids. CDR3 sequence reads: CASSYSQENTEAFF. CDR3 sequence (DNA): TGTGCCAGCAGTTACTCCCAGGAGAACACTGAAGCTTTCTTT.

This clonotype was counted only a few times. The chain joins TRBV5-1 to TRBJ2-3; tentative D call: TRBD2 (5 bases). The V gene lost 1 base and the J gene lost 3 bases, with 15 bases spanning the gap. Per germline, CDR1 SGHRS and CDR2 YFSETQ. This CDR3 is built from 16 residues. DNA of the CDR3: TGCGCCAGCAGCTTGAGTGCGGGTCCGAGGACAGATACGCAGTATTTT. This translates into CASSLSAGPRTDTQYF.

This clonotype appeared many times. The chain uses TRBV7-9 and TRBJ2-3; 11 bases line up with TRBD1. Germline CDR1 SEHNR, CDR2 FQNEAQ (reference sequence). With V trimmed by 2 bases and J by 0 bases, 4 bases remained unmatched. This CDR3 comprises 17 residues. The CDR3 reads CASSLTRDRGSTDTQYF. DNA of the CDR3: TGTGCCAGCAGCTTAACAAGGGACAGGGGGAGCACAGATACGCAGTATTTT. The whole variable domain, filled in from reference TRBV7-9 and TRBJ2-3, reads DTGVSQNPRHKITKRGQNVTFRCDPISEHNRLYWYRQTLGQGPEFLTYFQNEAQLEKSRLLSDRFSAERPKGSFSTLEIQRTEQGDSAMYLCASSLTRDRGSTDTQYFGPGTRLTVL.

The chain recombines TRBV5-6 with TRBJ2-1, with 9 bases matching TRBD1. CDR1 and CDR2 from the germline V gene are SGHDT and YYEEEE. This CDR3 contains 17 residues. V lost 4 bases to trimming and J lost 6 bases; unmatched junction nucleotides: 14. The CDR3 here is CASSHIPGTGSGNEQFF. The DNA for the CDR3 is TGTGCCAGCAGCCATATCCCTGGGACAGGGTCGGGCAATGAGCAGTTCTTC.

This clonotype showed up just a few times. The rearrangement uses TRBV4-1 and TRBJ1-4, with 7 positions matching TRBD1. This CDR3 contains 15 residues. Unmatched junction bases numbered 9, after V lost 8 bases and J lost 3 bases. The V gene's germline CDR1 is MGHRA and CDR2 YSYEKL. The CDR3 is CASGDPGQPNEKLFF. The DNA for the CDR3 is TGCGCCAGCGGAGACCCGGGACAGCCTAATGAAAAACTGTTTTTT.

V and J are TRBV5-5 and TRBJ2-2, with D hard to call. With 0 bases removed from V and 2 bases from J, the gap between germline ends came to 8 bases. This CDR3 comprises 15 residues. CDR1 is SGHKS and CDR2 is YYEKEE in the germline V gene (reference sequence). CDR3 protein: CASSLERSNTGELFF. As DNA, the CDR3 is TGTGCCAGCAGCTTGGAGAGGAGTAACACCGGGGAGCTGTTTTTT.

This clonotype has a handful of counts. V is TRBV7-9 and J is TRBJ2-1; TRBD1 matches at 9 bases. J was trimmed by 6 bases and V by 5 bases; bases with no gene match: 8. This CDR3 comprises 15 residues. CDR1 and CDR2 (germline): SEHNR, FQNEAQ (reference sequence). CDR3 nucleotides: TGTGCCAGCAGCCACGGGGACAGGGTTCGCAATGAGCAGTTCTTC. This sequence encodes CASSHGDRVRNEQFF.

This clonotype was counted between two and nine times. The chain couples TRBV24-1 to TRBJ2-1; 7 nucleotides line up with TRBD2. This CDR3 region has 13 residues. Trimming cost V 5 bases and J 8 bases; bases outside gene matches: 5. Germline assignment: CDR1 KGHDR and CDR2 SFDVKD. CDR3 sequence (DNA): TGTGCCACCAGTGTGGGAGGGCTCGATGAGCAGTTCTTC. This sequence encodes CATSVGGLDEQFF.

This clonotype was counted many times. This chain joins TRBV11-3 and TRBJ1-6; no reliable D call. V was pared by 1 base and J by 0 bases, with 13 bases between. Per germline, CDR1 SGHNT and CDR2 YENEEA. The CDR3 spans 18 residues. The CDR3 here is CASSLGRRQSSYNSPLHF. The CDR3, as DNA: TGTGCCAGCAGCTTAGGACGTCGCCAGAGCTCCTATAATTCACCCCTCCACTTT.

This clonotype has at least ten counts. The chain recombines TRBV7-9 with TRBJ1-5, with 8 bases lining up with TRBD1. The CDR3 consists of 16 residues. Per germline, CDR1 SEHNR and CDR2 FQNEAQ (reference sequence). V trimming: 5 bases; J trimming: 2 bases; junction bases outside the gene matches: 8. The CDR3 protein is CASSPDRGGGNQPQHF. CDR3 nucleotide sequence: TGTGCCAGCAGCCCCGACAGGGGTGGTGGCAATCAGCCCCAGCATTTT.

This clonotype was seen at least ten times. The gene calls are TRBV7-7 and TRBJ2-3; 7 bases are a match to TRBD1. With V trimmed by 5 bases and J by 2 bases, 7 bases remained unmatched. This CDR3 comprises 15 residues. CDR1 is SSHAT and CDR2 is FNYEAQ in the germline V gene (reference sequence). The CDR3 DNA reads as TGTGCCAGCAGCCCGGCCGACAGGGACACAGATACGCAGTATTTT. Translation gives CASSPADRDTDTQYF.

This clonotype was counted ten times or more. The rearrangement uses TRBV7-8 and TRBJ2-1; 9 bases match TRBD2. This CDR3 is 16 amino acids long. The trim removed 2 bases at V and 2 bases at J, leaving 4 bases unmatched. CDR1 and CDR2 from the germline V gene are SGHVS and FQNEAQ. The CDR3 sequence is CASSLSAGGTYNEQFF. CDR3 DNA sequence: TGTGCCAGCAGCTTATCAGCGGGGGGTACCTACAATGAGCAGTTCTTC.

The gene calls are TRBV11-2 and TRBJ1-2, with D possibly TRBD1 on 5 matching bases. V lost 4 bases to trimming and J lost 11 bases, with 14 bases between them. Germline V CDR1 and CDR2: SGHAT, FQNNGV. This CDR3 contains 12 residues. The CDR3 DNA sequence: TGTGCCAGCAGCTCCCCGGGGCCCAGTTACACCTTC. Its translation: CASSSPGPSYTF.

As regards this clonotype: The junction differs from germline at one of its ends, possibly a read error. V is TRBV7-7 and J is TRBJ2-2, with 11 bases identical to TRBD2. The CDR3 has 18 residues. Germline lookup yields CDR1 SSHAT and CDR2 FNYEAQ (reference sequence). CDR3 coding DNA: TGTGCTAGCAGCCCCGGGGCTAGCGGGGGGTCAAACACCGGGGAGCTGTTTTTT. Translated, it gives CASSPGASGGSNTGELFF. Full variable domain (rest looked up from reference TRBV7-7 and TRBJ2-2): GAGVSQSPRYKVTKRGQDVTLRCDPISSHATLYWYQQALGQGPEFLTYFNYEAQPDKSGLPSDRFSAERPEGSISTLTIQRTEQRDSAMYRCASSPGASGGSNTGELFFGEGSRLTVL.

This clonotype was observed a handful of times. V gene TRBV6-1 combines with J gene TRBJ2-3; 7 nucleotides line up with TRBD2. This CDR3 is 15 amino acids long. The V gene's germline CDR1 is MNHNS and CDR2 SASEGT. Trimming took 6 bases from V and 1 from J; bases not matched to a gene: 7. CDR3 DNA sequence: TGTGCCAGCAGCCATCAGGCGGGGGGCACAGATACGCAGTATTTT. Translating it yields CASSHQAGGTDTQYF.

The V gene is TRBV6-2 or TRBV6-3, the J gene TRBJ2-1, with TRBD2 matching 12 bases. After removal of 5 bases from V and 3 bases from J, the junction contained 8 bases not matched to a gene. This CDR3 has 17 amino acids. CDR1 is MNHEY, CDR2 SVGEGT, per germline. CDR3 sequence reads: CASSPLAGGHYYNEQFF. Here the CDR3 DNA reads TGTGCCAGCAGTCCTCTAGCGGGAGGGCATTACTACAATGAGCAGTTCTTC.

The table lists this clonotype with many counts. The V and J genes are TRBV20-1 and TRBJ2-3; the D is unclear. V gave up 4 bases and J gave up 2 bases, with 7 bases separating them. Germline CDR1 reads DFQATT; CDR2 reads SNEGSKA (reference sequence). The CDR3 has 12 residues. In DNA form, the CDR3 reads TGCAGTGCTAAATCTGCCACAGATACGCAGTATTTT. Translating gives CSAKSATDTQYF.

At least ten counts were recorded for this clonotype. V is TRBV18 and J is TRBJ2-7; D is possibly TRBD1 (6 bases). The V and J ends lost 1 base and 2 bases respectively, with 15 bases between them. CDR1 is KGHSH and CDR2 is LQKENI in the germline V gene. CDR3 size: 16 residues. DNA for the CDR3: TGTGCCAGCTCACCACTGTCAACAGGGAACACCTACGAGCAGTACTTC. The encoded protein is CASSPLSTGNTYEQYF. The complete variable domain, with remaining parts taken from reference TRBV18 and TRBJ2-7, reads NAGVMQNPRHLVRRRGQEARLRCSPMKGHSHVYWYRQLPEEGLKFMVYLQKENIIDESGMPKERFSAEFPKEGPSILRIQQVVRGDSAAYFCASSPLSTGNTYEQYFGPGTRLTVT.

This clonotype was counted ten times or more. V usage is TRBV5-1 and J usage is TRBJ2-1; D perhaps matches TRBD1 (6 bases). V lost 0 bases to trimming and J lost 4 bases, with 11 bases between them. Germline V gives CDR1 SGHRS, CDR2 YFSETQ. The CDR3 totals 15 residues. Written as DNA, the CDR3 is TGCGCCAGCAGCTTGGACGGGACACATTACAATGAGCAGTTCTTC. Its protein is CASSLDGTHYNEQFF. Using reference TRBV5-1 and TRBJ2-1 for the parts outside the CDR3, the full variable domain is KAGVTQTPRYLIKTRGQQVTLSCSPISGHRSVSWYQQTPGQGLQFLFEYFSETQRNKGNFPGRFSGRQFSNSRSEMNVSTLELGDSALYLCASSLDGTHYNEQFFGPGTRLTVL.

This clonotype was detected many times. In DNA, the CDR3 is TGCGCCAGCAGCTTAATGAGCGGCCTCTACAATGAGCAGTTCTTC. Encoded protein: CASSLMSGLYNEQFF. This chain links TRBV5-1 with TRBJ2-1; possibly TRBD2 for D (5 bases). This CDR3 has 15 residues. Germline V gene sequence: CDR1 SGHRS, CDR2 YFSETQ. V lost 2 bases, J lost 3 bases, and 12 bases lay in between.

The chain links TRBV7-9 to TRBJ1-1, with D hard to call. In germline, CDR1 is SEHNR, CDR2 FQNEAQ (reference sequence). The CDR3 covers 13 residues. The V gene lost 11 bases and the J gene lost 2 bases, with 15 bases spanning the gap. CDR3 sequence (DNA): TGTGCCCTGATCTGGACTACCAACACTGAAGCTTTCTTT. The encoded protein is CALIWTTNTEAFF.

V is TRBV27 and J is TRBJ2-6, with D hard to call. The CDR3 is made up of 16 amino acids. The V and J ends lost 5 bases and 0 bases respectively, with 11 bases between them. Germline assignment: CDR1 MNHEY and CDR2 SMNVEV (reference sequence). CDR3 amino acids: CASSPVSGSGANVLTF. CDR3 DNA: TGTGCCAGCAGTCCCGTATCGGGCTCTGGGGCCAACGTCCTGACTTTC.

This clonotype has a count of ten or more. The rearrangement joins TRBV12-3 or TRBV12-4 to TRBJ2-5; D is uncertain. V lost 6 bases to trimming and J lost 5 bases, with 13 bases between them. The CDR3 covers 13 residues. CDR3 loop: CASSLGPTETQYF. CDR3 sequence (DNA): TGTGCCAGCAGCTTGGGCCCCACGGAGACCCAGTACTTC.

This clonotype was picked up many times. V usage is TRBV5-1 and J usage is TRBJ1-1, with 7 bases aligning to TRBD1. The V and J ends lost 4 bases and 4 bases, in that order; junction bases with no gene match: 19. In germline, CDR1 is SGHRS, CDR2 YFSETQ. The CDR3 sequence is 18 residues long. The CDR3 reads CASSLFEGQTTSTTEAFF. The CDR3 region has the DNA TGCGCCAGCAGCCTTTTCGAGGGACAGACAACGTCAACCACTGAAGCTTTCTTT.

This clonotype was seen many times. The V and J genes are TRBV5-1 and TRBJ2-2; maybe TRBD2 (5 bases). This CDR3 spans 15 amino acids. The ends were cut back, 4 bases at V and 0 bases at J, with 10 bases in the middle. Germline V gene data show CDR1 as SGHRS and CDR2 as YFSETQ. In nucleotides, the CDR3 is TGCGCCAGCAGCCTCGCGGGCGCGAACACCGGGGAGCTGTTTTTT. It is translated as CASSLAGANTGELFF.

There are many counts of this clonotype. The J gene is TRBJ2-7, the V gene TRBV6-2 or TRBV6-3; D is uncertain. Germline CDR1 is MNHEY and CDR2 is SVGEGT. The CDR3 extends over 11 amino acids. V was cut by 7 bases and J by 4 bases, with 8 bases left in between. The CDR3 sequence is CASTNVYEQYF. Here the CDR3 DNA reads TGTGCCAGCACCAATGTTTACGAGCAGTACTTC.

This clonotype has more than one count but fewer than ten. This chain links TRBV11-2 with TRBJ2-7, with D maybe TRBD2 (7 bases). V was clipped by 0 bases and J by 0 bases, with 15 bases between them. The CDR3 covers 17 residues. Looked up from germline, CDR1 is SGHAT and CDR2 is FQNNGV. CDR3 sequence reads: CASSLDSGGAFSYEQYF. CDR3 nucleotides: TGTGCCAGCAGCTTAGATAGTGGGGGGGCCTTCTCCTACGAGCAGTACTTC.

This clonotype was picked up many times. This rearrangement joins TRBV5-6 to TRBJ1-4, with 10 bases fitting TRBD1. This CDR3 spans 17 amino acids. Looked up from germline, CDR1 is SGHDT and CDR2 is YYEEEE. J gave up 8 bases and V 3 bases, and 13 bases lay outside the gene matches. The CDR3 here is CASSSGQGEMNSEKLFF. In nucleotides, the CDR3 is TGTGCCAGCAGCTCTGGACAGGGGGAAATGAATAGCGAAAAACTGTTTTTT. The whole variable domain, remainder taken from reference TRBV5-6 and TRBJ1-4, is DAGVTQSPTHLIKTRGQQVTLRCSPKSGHDTVSWYQQALGQGPQFIFQYYEEEERQRGNFPDRFSGHQFPNYSSELNVNALLLGDSALYLCASSSGQGEMNSEKLFFGSGTQLSVL.